The next 30 T cell receptor beta chains were all read from a single sample in a study of T cells in Graves' hyperthyroidism and ophthalmopathy. The source material, RNA transcripts, was used to amplify TCR beta CDR3 regions. Using the HTBI primer set, a first-round RT-PCR was run on the TCR CDR3. TCRdb itself ran the multiplex PCR reads through MiXCR, one entry per CDR3 protein. The table includes fewer than 500,000 distinct CDR3 sequences, about 13% detected once. The sample was blood. The receptors were gathered from a man younger than 45 with Graves' hyperthyroidism that later progressed to Graves' ophthalmopathy.

This clonotype appeared a few times. This could be a read error, since a much larger clone is one nucleotide away. The chain links TRBV12-3 or TRBV12-4 to TRBJ1-4; D is uncertain. This CDR3 contains 13 residues. Trimming pared 4 bases from V and 7 bases from J, leaving 10 bases between. CDR3 in amino acids: CASSSELSEKLFF. In DNA form, the CDR3 reads TGTGCCAGCAGTTCGGAACTGAGTGAAAAACTGTTTTTT.

There are a few counts of this clonotype. This chain links TRBV11-3 with TRBJ1-2; the D gene is possibly TRBD1 (5 bases). This CDR3 comprises 13 residues. CDR1 and CDR2 (germline): SGHNT, YENEEA. Deletions cut 1 base from V and 9 bases from J, with 12 bases between. The CDR3 is CASSLAAGRSYTF. Written as DNA, the CDR3 is TGTGCCAGCAGCTTAGCCGCAGGGAGAAGCTACACCTTC.

This clonotype was counted ten times or more. The rearrangement uses TRBV5-1 and TRBJ1-1; TRBD1 agrees at 7 bases. Germline trimming cut 2 bases from V and 1 base from J; bases unmatched to any gene: 5. The CDR3 runs to 15 residues. From germline, CDR1 is SGHRS and CDR2 YFSETQ. The CDR3 loop is CASSFVQGGNTEAFF. For the CDR3, the DNA is TGCGCCAGCAGCTTTGTTCAGGGGGGGAACACTGAAGCTTTCTTT.

This clonotype showed up many times. The chain uses TRBV24-1 and TRBJ2-3; TRBD1 or TRBD2 may be the D gene (5 bases each). Trimming took off 1 base at V and 9 bases at J, with 7 bases between the two ends. CDR1 is KGHDR and CDR2 is SFDVKD in the germline V gene. CDR3 length: 12 residues. CDR3 amino acids: CATSDLWDTQYF. The CDR3 DNA reads as TGTGCCACCAGTGATTTATGGGACACGCAGTATTTT.

In its sample, this clonotype was seen many times. The genes are TRBV29-1 and TRBJ1-1; D is perhaps TRBD1 (6 bases). Per the germline V gene, CDR1 is SQVTM and CDR2 is ANQGSEA. With 6 bases removed from V and 1 base from J, the gap between germline ends came to 18 bases. The CDR3 runs to 15 residues. The CDR3 reads CSVRNRQASNTEAFF. CDR3 coding DNA: TGCAGCGTGAGGAATAGACAGGCCTCGAACACTGAAGCTTTCTTT. The full variable domain, completed using reference TRBV29-1 and TRBJ1-1, is SAVISQKPSRDICQRGTSLTIQCQVDSQVTMMFWYRQQPGQSLTLIATANQGSEATYESGFVIDKFPISRPNLTFSTLTVSNMSPEDSSIYLCSVRNRQASNTEAFFGQGTRLTVV.

On this clonotype itself: Since a much larger clone is just one base distant, this may be a read error. The chain recombines TRBV3-1 with TRBJ1-1; D is unresolved. The germline V gene encodes CDR1 LGHDT and CDR2 YNNKEL (reference sequence). Trimming took off 4 bases at V and 1 base at J, with 10 bases between the two ends. This CDR3 has 14 residues. As DNA, the CDR3 is TGTGCCAGCAGCCCATGGATGAAGAACACTGAAGCTTTCTTT. Amino acid sequence: CASSPWMKNTEAFF.

This clonotype was recorded a few times. J is TRBJ1-4 and V is TRBV5-8; 7 bases match TRBD1. The CDR3 has 16 residues. Per the germline V gene, CDR1 is SGHTS and CDR2 is YDEGEE. V gave up 4 bases and J gave up 0 bases; unmatched junction bases: 6. The CDR3 bases are TGTGCCAGCAGCCCCGGGGACAGTGCAACTAATGAAAAACTGTTTTTT. It yields the protein CASSPGDSATNEKLFF.

Details on this clonotype: Given a much more abundant clone one base away, this may be a read error. This rearrangement joins TRBV30 to TRBJ2-1, with D uncertain. In germline, CDR1 is GTSNPN, CDR2 SVGIG (reference sequence). The CDR3 totals 12 residues. This CDR3 reads CAWALTVNEQSF. CDR3 sequence (DNA): TGTGCCTGGGCCCTGACCGTCAATGAGCAGTCCTTC.

This clonotype was seen at least ten times. The chain has TRBV6-1 and TRBJ1-5; D might be TRBD1 (6 bases). V gave up 7 bases and J gave up 0 bases, with 19 bases separating them. The CDR3 length is 17 residues. Germline loops: CDR1 MNHNS, CDR2 SASEGT. CDR3 in amino acids: CASIFDRSQYSNQPQHF. The CDR3 DNA reads as TGTGCCAGCATATTCGACAGGAGCCAATATAGCAATCAGCCCCAGCATTTT.

The sample holds many counts of this clonotype. The J gene is TRBJ1-5, the V gene TRBV7-9; tentatively, D is TRBD1 (5 bases). The CDR3 covers 15 residues. Germline V gene data show CDR1 as SEHNR and CDR2 as FQNEAQ (reference sequence). V was trimmed by 1 base and J by 2 bases, leaving 9 bases between them. CDR3 amino acids: CASSLGWGGNQPQHF. The CDR3 DNA sequence: TGTGCCAGCAGCTTAGGATGGGGGGGCAATCAGCCCCAGCATTTT.

The chain recombines TRBV10-1 with TRBJ2-3; the D gene could be TRBD1 or TRBD2 (5 bases each). The length of the CDR3 is 16 residues. V lost 2 bases, J lost 3 bases, and 15 bases lay in between. CDR1 is WNHNN, CDR2 SYGVQD, per germline (reference sequence). In DNA, the CDR3 is TGCGCCAGCAGTGAGACCAGGGTCGGGGTAACAGATACGCAGTATTTT. This gives the protein CASSETRVGVTDTQYF.

V and J are TRBV2 and TRBJ1-6; a weak D match, TRBD1 (6 bases). Germline V gene lookup returns CDR1 SNHLY and CDR2 FYNNEI. This CDR3 comprises 13 residues. Trimming removed 8 bases at V and 8 bases at J, with 13 bases between. Written as DNA, the CDR3 is TGTGCCAGCGCCTGGTCAGGGGATTCACCCCTCCACTTT. Its translation: CASAWSGDSPLHF.

This clonotype came up many times. The chain uses TRBV11-2 and TRBJ1-5; D uncertain. Trimming removed 5 bases at V and 7 bases at J, with 12 bases between. CDR1 is SGHAT, CDR2 FQNNGV, per germline. The CDR3 contains 13 residues. As DNA, the CDR3 is TGTGCCAGCAGCAAAGAGCGTAGGCAGCCCCAGCATTTT. This encodes CASSKERRQPQHF. Complete variable domain (other parts from reference TRBV11-2 and TRBJ1-5): EAGVAQSPRYKIIEKRQSVAFWCNPISGHATLYWYQQILGQGPKLLIQFQNNGVVDDSQLPKDRFSAERLKGVDSTLKIQPAKLEDSAVYLCASSKERRQPQHFGDGTRLSIL.

This clonotype was picked up many times. This chain links TRBV11-2 with TRBJ1-6, with a tentative D call TRBD1 (5 bases). The CDR3 loop spans 13 amino acids. CDR1 and CDR2 (germline): SGHAT, FQNNGV. Trimming shortened V by 7 bases and J by 6 bases, and 10 bases separated the two germline ends. CDR3 sequence: CASTQGANSPLHF. CDR3 DNA: TGTGCCAGCACCCAGGGAGCTAATTCACCCCTCCACTTT.

This clonotype was counted ten times or more. This chain connects TRBV5-1 to TRBJ2-3; tentatively, D is TRBD1 (6 bases). Trimming took off 7 bases at V and 4 bases at J, with 16 bases between the two ends. Germline V gene data show CDR1 as SGHRS and CDR2 as YFSETQ. There are 14 residues in the CDR3. The CDR3 DNA reads as TGCGCCAGCTTCCGGGACACGTCGGCAGATACGCAGTATTTT. Translation: CASFRDTSADTQYF.

The CDR3 loop is CASSLGIGGSNTEAFF. In DNA, the CDR3 is TGTGCCAGCAGCTTAGGGATAGGGGGATCCAACACTGAAGCTTTCTTT. This chain joins TRBV7-9 and TRBJ1-1; maybe TRBD1 (6 bases). The CDR3 contains 16 residues. V was trimmed by 1 base and J by 2 bases, leaving 14 bases between them. Per germline, CDR1 SEHNR and CDR2 FQNEAQ (reference sequence).

This clonotype has a handful of counts. V is TRBV19 and J is TRBJ2-3, with D possibly being TRBD2 (6 bases). This CDR3 spans 18 amino acids. Looked up from germline, CDR1 is LNHDA and CDR2 is SQIVND (reference sequence). The V end was cut by 0 bases, the J end by 2 bases, with 18 bases between. Here the CDR3 DNA reads TGTGCCAGTAGTATAGATCAATCTAGCGAAGAGGTCACAGATACGCAGTATTTT. Protein sequence: CASSIDQSSEEVTDTQYF.

As regards this clonotype: Relative to the germline gene, one junction end is altered; a read error may explain this. The CDR3 protein is CAGSLTGNTEAFF. The CDR3 bases are TGTGCCGGCAGCTTGACGGGAAACACTGAAGCTTTCTTT. The rearrangement joins TRBV5-5 to TRBJ1-1; D is unclear. The CDR3 spans 13 residues. The germline gives CDR1 SGHKS, CDR2 YYEKEE (reference sequence). The full variable domain, in which reference TRBV5-5 and TRBJ1-1 provide the parts outside the CDR3, is DAGVTQSPTHLIKTRGQQVTLRCSPISGHKSVSWYQQVLGQGPQFIFQYYEKEERGRGNFPDRFSARQFPNYSSELNVNALLLGDSALYLCAGSLTGNTEAFFGQGTRLTVV.

This clonotype was seen a handful of times. This sequence may be a read error, since a much larger clone differs from it by one base. The chain links TRBV6-4 to TRBJ2-7; 10 positions agree with TRBD1. Unmatched junction bases numbered 0, after V lost 2 bases and J lost 2 bases. Germline V gives CDR1 MRHNA, CDR2 SNTAGT. This CDR3 region has 14 residues. The CDR3 is CASSDGQGAYEQYF. The CDR3 nucleotides read TGTGCCAGCAGTGACGGACAGGGGGCCTACGAGCAGTACTTC.

As for this clonotype: A much more abundant neighbour one base away suggests this may be a read error. V is TRBV6-1 and J is TRBJ1-2; a weak D match, TRBD1 (5 bases). The CDR3 loop spans 11 amino acids. In germline, CDR1 is MNHNS, CDR2 SASEGT. The V and J ends lost 7 bases and 8 bases respectively, with 11 bases between them. The DNA for the CDR3 is TGTGCCAGCATCTTCGGGGACGGCTACACCTTC. It codes for CASIFGDGYTF.

This clonotype was recorded at least ten times. The CDR3 protein is CSAEGGFEAFF. CDR3 sequence (DNA): TGCAGTGCTGAAGGGGGTTTCGAAGCTTTCTTT. This chain links TRBV20-1 with TRBJ1-1; D may be TRBD1 (6 bases). Germline values: CDR1 DFQATT, CDR2 SNEGSKA (reference sequence). V lost 5 bases, J lost 8 bases, and 12 bases lay in between. The CDR3 contains 11 residues.

This clonotype was found many times. The chain carries TRBV7-2 and TRBJ1-1; D remains unclear. V was cut by 4 bases and J by 1 base, with 7 bases left in between. The CDR3 sequence is 13 residues long. Looked up from germline, CDR1 is SGHTA and CDR2 is FQGNSA. The CDR3 region is CASSSNRNTEAFF. CDR3 sequence (DNA): TGTGCCAGCAGCTCAAACCGGAACACTGAAGCTTTCTTT.

This sequence joins TRBV20-1 and TRBJ2-4; maybe TRBD2 (5 bases). Germline CDR1 is DFQATT and CDR2 is SNEGSKA (reference sequence). V lost 3 bases, J lost 0 bases, and 9 bases lay in between. The CDR3 is 14 residues long. The CDR3, as DNA: TGCAGTGCTAGCCGGGAAGTAGCCAAAAACATTCAGTACTTC. Residues: CSASREVAKNIQYF.

This clonotype was detected only a few times. V is TRBV19 and J is TRBJ1-4; 9 bases match TRBD1. V gave up 3 bases and J gave up 0 bases; unmatched junction bases: 2. The length of the CDR3 is 16 residues. Germline values: CDR1 LNHDA, CDR2 SQIVND (reference sequence). The CDR3 spells CASSMRTGATNEKLFF. Here the CDR3 DNA reads TGTGCCAGTAGTATGCGGACAGGGGCAACTAATGAAAAACTGTTTTTT.

This clonotype was counted ten times or more. The chain links TRBV12-5 to TRBJ2-1; no reliable D call. Trimming removed 0 bases at V and 8 bases at J, with 5 bases between. The germline CDR1 and CDR2 sequences are LGHNT and FRNRAP. The CDR3 runs 12 residues. The CDR3 coding sequence is TGTGCTAGTGGTTTGGTATCCCATGAGCAGTTCTTC. It yields the protein CASGLVSHEQFF.

The chain recombines TRBV5-1 with TRBJ2-7; no reliable D call. This CDR3 has 15 amino acids. Germline lookup yields CDR1 SGHRS and CDR2 YFSETQ. V was trimmed by 2 bases and J by 0 bases, leaving 12 bases between them. CDR3 in DNA: TGCGCCAGCAGCTTAGGGCAGTTGGCCTCCTACGAGCAGTACTTC. Its protein product is CASSLGQLASYEQYF.

The genes are TRBV7-9 and TRBJ1-2; D is undetermined. The CDR3 totals 12 residues. Trimming cost V 7 bases and J 6 bases, with 12 bases left between them. Germline values: CDR1 SEHNR, CDR2 FQNEAQ (reference sequence). The CDR3 DNA reads as TGTGCCAGCAACCAAGACACCAATGGCTACACCTTC. Translation: CASNQDTNGYTF.

V usage is TRBV6-1 and J usage is TRBJ2-1; D unclear. The ends were cut back, 5 bases at V and 2 bases at J, with 16 bases in the middle. CDR3 size: 16 residues. CDR1 and CDR2 from the germline V gene are MNHNS and SASEGT. CDR3 residues: CASSSRASLTYNEQFF. The CDR3 DNA follows: TGTGCCAGCAGTTCCCGGGCGAGTCTAACCTACAATGAGCAGTTCTTC.

Comment on this clonotype: The junction shows a germline mismatch at one end, possibly a read error. The chain combines TRBV5-1 with TRBJ2-5; a weak D match, TRBD2 (7 bases). The length of the CDR3 is 17 residues. Germline CDR1 reads SGHRS; CDR2 reads YFSETQ. The CDR3 sequence: CASSFLGQQGGQDTQYF. CDR3 coding DNA: TGCGCCAGCAGCTTTTTAGGACAACAGGGAGGGCAAGACACCCAGTACTTC.

The V call is TRBV5-1, the J call TRBJ2-5; the match to TRBD2 covers 9 bases. The CDR3 extends over 17 amino acids. The V gene's germline CDR1 is SGHRS and CDR2 YFSETQ. Trimming cost V 4 bases and J 3 bases; bases outside gene matches: 13. CDR3 region: CASSRGGSGGLEETQYF. The DNA for the CDR3 is TGCGCCAGCAGCCGAGGGGGTAGCGGGGGCCTGGAAGAGACCCAGTACTTC.